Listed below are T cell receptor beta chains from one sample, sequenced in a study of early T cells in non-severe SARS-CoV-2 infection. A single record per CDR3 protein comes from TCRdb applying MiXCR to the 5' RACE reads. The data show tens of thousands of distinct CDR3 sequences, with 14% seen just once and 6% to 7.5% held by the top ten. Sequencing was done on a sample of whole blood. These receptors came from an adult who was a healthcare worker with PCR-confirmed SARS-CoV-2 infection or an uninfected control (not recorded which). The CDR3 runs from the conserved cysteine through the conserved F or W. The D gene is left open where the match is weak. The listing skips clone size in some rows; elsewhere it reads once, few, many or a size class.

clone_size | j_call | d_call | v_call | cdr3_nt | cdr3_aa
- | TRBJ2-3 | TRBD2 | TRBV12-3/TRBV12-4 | TGTGCCAGCAGTTTTTTCTCGTCCCTAGCGGGAGGTGGTGCAGATACGCAGTATTTT | CASSFFSSLAGGGADTQYF
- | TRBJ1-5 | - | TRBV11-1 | TGTGCCAGCAGCAGACAGGACGGCCAGCCCCAGCATTTT | CASSRQDGQPQHF
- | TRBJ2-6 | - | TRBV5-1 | TGCGCCAGCAGCACCGATCTTCCTGGGGCCAACGTCCTGACTTTC | CASSTDLPGANVLTF
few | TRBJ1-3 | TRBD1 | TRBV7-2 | TGTGCCAGCAGCTTAACAGGGGGCTATTCTGAAAACACCATATATTTT | CASSLTGGYSENTIYF
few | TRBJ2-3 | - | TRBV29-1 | TGCAGCGTTGAAGGGTCCCTAGGGGGGGACACAGATACGCAGTATTTT | CSVEGSLGGDTDTQYF
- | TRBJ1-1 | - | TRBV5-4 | TGTGCCAGCAGCTGGGGGGCTTTGAACACTGAAGCTTTCTTT | CASSWGALNTEAFF
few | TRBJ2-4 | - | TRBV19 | TGTGCCAGTAGTATTGGTTGGCTAGCTGGAGCCAAAAACATTCAGTACTTC | CASSIGWLAGAKNIQYF
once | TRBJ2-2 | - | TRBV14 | - | CASSLVGGDPGSCFF
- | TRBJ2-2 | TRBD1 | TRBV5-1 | TGCGCCAGCAGACCCGGGACAGTAGTGTTCGCCGGGGAGCTGTTTTTT | CASRPGTVVFAGELFF
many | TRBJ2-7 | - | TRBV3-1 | TGTGCCAGCAGCCAAGAGAGGGGGGGGTCCTACGAGCAGTACTTC | CASSQERGGSYEQYF
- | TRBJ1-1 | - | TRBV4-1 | TGCGCCAGCCGTGGACAGCTTAAGAACACTGAAGCTTTCTTT | CASRGQLKNTEAFF
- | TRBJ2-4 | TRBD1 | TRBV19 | TGTGCCAGTAGTCTCCGTACCCTCAGGACAGGGGCTATGACCAAAAACATTCAGTACTTC | CASSLRTLRTGAMTKNIQYF
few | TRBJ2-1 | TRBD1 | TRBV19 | TGTGCCAGTAGTATAGATTCGGGACAGGGTGCCTACAATGAGCAGTTCTTC | CASSIDSGQGAYNEQFF
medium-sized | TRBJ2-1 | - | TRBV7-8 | TGTGCCAGCAGCTTAGGGACAACGACCTACAATGAGCAGTTCTTC | CASSLGTTTYNEQFF
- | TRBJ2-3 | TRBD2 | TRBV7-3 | TGTGCCAGCAGCTTAACGGGCGCGGGAGGGCCCTCGGGCACAGATACGCAGTATTTT | CASSLTGAGGPSGTDTQYF
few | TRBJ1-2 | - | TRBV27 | TGTGCCAGCAGTTTAAGCGGTGCCTATGGCTACACCTTC | CASSLSGAYGYTF
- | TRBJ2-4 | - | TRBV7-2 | TGTGCCAGCAGCTTTAGGCAGTTATGGTACTTC | CASSFRQLWYF
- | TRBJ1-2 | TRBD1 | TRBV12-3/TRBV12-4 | TGTGCCAGCAGTTTCAGAGACAGGGGGGCCTATGGCTATGGCTACACCTTC | CASSFRDRGAYGYGYTF
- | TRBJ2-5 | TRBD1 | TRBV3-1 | TGTGCCAGCAGGGGGACAGGACAAGAGACCCAGTACTTC | CASRGTGQETQYF
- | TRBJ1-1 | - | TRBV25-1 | TGTGCCAGCAAAGGACGGGTGAACACTGAAGCTTTCTTT | CASKGRVNTEAFF
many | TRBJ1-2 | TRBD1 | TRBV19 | TGTGCCAGTAGTACGACAGGGGACTATGGCTACACCTTC | CASSTTGDYGYTF
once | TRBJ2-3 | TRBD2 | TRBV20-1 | TGCAGTGCTCTCCACCCGGGGGGAACAGATACGCAGTATTTT | CSALHPGGTDTQYF
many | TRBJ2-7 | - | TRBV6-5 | TGTGCCAGCAGTACGTTCGGGACACTTCCCTACGAGCAGTACTTC | CASSTFGTLPYEQYF
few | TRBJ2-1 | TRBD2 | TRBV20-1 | TGCAGTCCTCAGGTGGTAACTAGCGGGAGGGGGGTGAATGAGCAGTTCTTC | CSPQVVTSGRGVNEQFF
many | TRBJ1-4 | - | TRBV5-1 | TGCGCCAGCAGCCCCAGTCGTGAAAAACTGTTTTTT | CASSPSREKLFF
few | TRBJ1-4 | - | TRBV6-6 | TGTGCCAGCAGGGGCAGTGCAACTAATGAAAAACTGTTTTTT | CASRGSATNEKLFF
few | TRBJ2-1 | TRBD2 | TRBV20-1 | TGCAGTGCTAGCGTCGGCGGGAGAACCAATGAGCAGTTCTTC | CSASVGGRTNEQFF
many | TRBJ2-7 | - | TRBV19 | TGTGCCAGTAGTTGGGGTCCAGAGGGGTCCTACGAGCAGTACTTC | CASSWGPEGSYEQYF
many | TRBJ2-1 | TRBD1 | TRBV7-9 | TGTGCCAGCAGCCGCTTTGGACAGGGTGACAATGAGCAGTTCTTC | CASSRFGQGDNEQFF
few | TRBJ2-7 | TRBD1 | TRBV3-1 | TGTGCCAGCAGCCAAACAGGGGGCGAATTCTCCTACGAGCAGTACTTC | CASSQTGGEFSYEQYF
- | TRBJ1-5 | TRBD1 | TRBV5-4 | TGTGCCAGCAGCGTCGACAGGGGGCGAGGAGTTCGTTATCAGCCCCAGCATTTT | CASSVDRGRGVRYQPQHF
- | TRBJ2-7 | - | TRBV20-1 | TGCAGTGCTAGAGATCATCGCGGGGAGAGCTCCTACGAGCAGTACTTC | CSARDHRGESSYEQYF
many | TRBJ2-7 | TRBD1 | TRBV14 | TGTGCCAGCAGCCTCTTGACCGGGACAGGGGTCTACGAGCAGTACTTC | CASSLLTGTGVYEQYF
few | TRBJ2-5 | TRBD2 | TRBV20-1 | TGCAGTGCTAGCCCCGCCGGGGTAGCGGGAGAAGAGACCCAGTACTTC | CSASPAGVAGEETQYF
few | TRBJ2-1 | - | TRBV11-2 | TGTGCCAGCAGCGCACCCTCAAGGGTTGAGCAGTTCTTC | CASSAPSRVEQFF
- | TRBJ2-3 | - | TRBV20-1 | TGCAGTGCGGCTGTACCTAGCACAGATACGCAGTATTTT | CSAAVPSTDTQYF
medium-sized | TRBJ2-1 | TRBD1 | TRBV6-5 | TGTGCCAGCAGTTCTCCGGGACAGGGGGTCAATGAGCAGTTCTTC | CASSSPGQGVNEQFF
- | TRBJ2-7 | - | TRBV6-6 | TGTGCCAGCAGTACGACAGCCTACGAGCAGTACTTC | CASSTTAYEQYF
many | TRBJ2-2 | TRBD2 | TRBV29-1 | TGCAGCGTTGTTCTTGGCGGGGGTAACACCGGGGAGCTGTTTTTT | CSVVLGGGNTGELFF
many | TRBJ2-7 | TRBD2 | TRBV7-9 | TGTGCCAGCAGCTTAGGGATCCCTTCCAGCGGGAGGATACCCTACGAGCAGTACTTC | CASSLGIPSSGRIPYEQYF
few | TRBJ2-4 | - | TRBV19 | TGTGCCAGTAGTATAGTGGCGGGGGCGGCCAAAAACATTCAGTACTTC | CASSIVAGAAKNIQYF
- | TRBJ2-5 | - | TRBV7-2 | TGTGCCAGCATGCCTCAACCCAGCGGGGAGACCCAGTACTTC | CASMPQPSGETQYF
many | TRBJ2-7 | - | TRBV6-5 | TGTGCCAGCAGCCGGTCTAACTTGGGATCCTACGAGCAGTACTTC | CASSRSNLGSYEQYF
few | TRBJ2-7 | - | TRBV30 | TGTGCCTGGAGTGTTTCCCGGGCAGCGTTCTCCTACGAGCAGTACTTC | CAWSVSRAAFSYEQYF
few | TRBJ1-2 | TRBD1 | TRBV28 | TGTGCCAGCAGCCGCACGGGGACAGCTAACTATGGCTACACCTTC | CASSRTGTANYGYTF
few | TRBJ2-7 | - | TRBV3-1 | TGTGCCAGCAGCGCTACGGTCGCGGGGGAGCAGTACTTC | CASSATVAGEQYF
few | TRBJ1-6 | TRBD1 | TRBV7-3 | TGTGCCAGCAGCGTGACAGGGGGCTATAATTCACCCCTCCACTTT | CASSVTGGYNSPLHF
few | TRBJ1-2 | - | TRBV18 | TGTGCCAGCTCACCACCCACCGGTTTGGCGAACTATGGCTACACCTTC | CASSPPTGLANYGYTF
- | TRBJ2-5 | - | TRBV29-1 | TGCAGCGTTGGATCCACAGGTCACCAAGAGACCCAGTACTTC | CSVGSTGHQETQYF
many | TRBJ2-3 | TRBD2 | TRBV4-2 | TGTGCCAGCAGCCCCCTGACTAGCGGAAGCACAGATACGCAGTATTTT | CASSPLTSGSTDTQYF
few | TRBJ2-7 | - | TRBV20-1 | TGCAGTGCCGGTACCTTTGAGGGAGTCCCCCACGAGCAGTACTTC | CSAGTFEGVPHEQYF
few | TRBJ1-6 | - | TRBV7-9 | TGTGCCAGCAGCTCTACGGGCAATTCACCCCTCCACTTT | CASSSTGNSPLHF
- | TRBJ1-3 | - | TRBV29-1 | TGCAGCGTTGAAGATTTACGTGGAAACACCATATATTTT | CSVEDLRGNTIYF
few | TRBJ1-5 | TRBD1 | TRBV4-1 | TGCGCCAGCAGCCAGGCTACAGGGGAACAGCCCCAGCATTTT | CASSQATGEQPQHF
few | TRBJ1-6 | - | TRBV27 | TGTGCCAGCAGTTTCGGGGTGGGTTCACCCCTCCACTTT | CASSFGVGSPLHF
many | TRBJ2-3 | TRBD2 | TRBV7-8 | TGTGCCAGCACTTTGATTGGGGGGGGAGATACGCAGTATTTT | CASTLIGGGDTQYF
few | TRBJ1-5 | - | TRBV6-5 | TGTGCCAGCAGTTACTCGGCACATAGCAATCAGCCCCAGCATTTT | CASSYSAHSNQPQHF
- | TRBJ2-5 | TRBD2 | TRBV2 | TGTGCCACCTCCGGACTAGCTCGGCAAGAGACCCAGTACTTC | CATSGLARQETQYF
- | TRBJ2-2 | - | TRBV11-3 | TGTGCCAGCAGCCCGACCGTGGCCGGGGAGCTGTTTTTT | CASSPTVAGELFF